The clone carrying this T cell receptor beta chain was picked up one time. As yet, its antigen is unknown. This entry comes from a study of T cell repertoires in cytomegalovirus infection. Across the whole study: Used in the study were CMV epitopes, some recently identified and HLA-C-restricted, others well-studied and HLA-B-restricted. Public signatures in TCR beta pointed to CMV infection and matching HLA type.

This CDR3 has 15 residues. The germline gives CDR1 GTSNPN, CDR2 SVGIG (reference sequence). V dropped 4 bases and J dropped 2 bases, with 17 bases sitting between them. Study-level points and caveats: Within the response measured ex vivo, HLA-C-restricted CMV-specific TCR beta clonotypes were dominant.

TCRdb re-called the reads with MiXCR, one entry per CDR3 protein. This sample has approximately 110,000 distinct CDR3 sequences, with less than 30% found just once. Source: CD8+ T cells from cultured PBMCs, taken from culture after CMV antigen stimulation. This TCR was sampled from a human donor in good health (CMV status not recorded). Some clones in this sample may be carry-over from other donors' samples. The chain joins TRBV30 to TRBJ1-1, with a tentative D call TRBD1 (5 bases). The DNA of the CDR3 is TGTGCCTGGAACTTCGAACTCGGGGGAAACACTGAAGCTTTCTTT. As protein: CAWNFELGGNTEAFF.